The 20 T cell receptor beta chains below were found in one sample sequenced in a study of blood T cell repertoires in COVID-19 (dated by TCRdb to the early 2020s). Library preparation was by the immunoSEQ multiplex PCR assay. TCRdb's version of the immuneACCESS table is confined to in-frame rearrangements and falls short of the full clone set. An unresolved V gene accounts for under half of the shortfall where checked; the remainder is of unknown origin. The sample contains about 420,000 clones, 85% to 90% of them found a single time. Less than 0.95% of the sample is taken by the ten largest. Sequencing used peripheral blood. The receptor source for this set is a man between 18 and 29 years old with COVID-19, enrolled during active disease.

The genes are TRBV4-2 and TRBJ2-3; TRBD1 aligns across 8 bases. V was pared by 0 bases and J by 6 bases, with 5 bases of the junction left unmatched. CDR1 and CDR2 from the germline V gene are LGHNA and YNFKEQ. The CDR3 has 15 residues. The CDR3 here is CASSQDEDREDTQYF. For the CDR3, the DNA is TGTGCCAGCAGCCAAGATGAGGACAGGGAGGATACGCAGTATTTT.

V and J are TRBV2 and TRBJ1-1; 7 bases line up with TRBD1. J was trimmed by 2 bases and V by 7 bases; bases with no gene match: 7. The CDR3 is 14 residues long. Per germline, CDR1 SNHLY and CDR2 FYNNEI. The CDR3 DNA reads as TGTGCCAGCACCGAACGACAGGGTAACACTGAAGCTTTCTTT. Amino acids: CASTERQGNTEAFF.

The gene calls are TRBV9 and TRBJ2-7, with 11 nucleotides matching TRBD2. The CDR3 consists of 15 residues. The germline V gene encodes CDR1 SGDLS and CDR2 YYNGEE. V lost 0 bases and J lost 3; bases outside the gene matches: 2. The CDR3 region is CASSVGLAGIYEQYF. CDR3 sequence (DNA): TGTGCCAGCAGCGTAGGACTAGCGGGAATCTACGAGCAGTACTTC.

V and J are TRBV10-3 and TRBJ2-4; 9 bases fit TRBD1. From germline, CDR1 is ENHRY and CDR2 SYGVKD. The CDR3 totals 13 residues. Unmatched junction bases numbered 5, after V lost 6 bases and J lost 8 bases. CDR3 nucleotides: TGTGCCATCAGGGACAGGGGCCTTGACATTCAGTACTTC. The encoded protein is CAIRDRGLDIQYF.

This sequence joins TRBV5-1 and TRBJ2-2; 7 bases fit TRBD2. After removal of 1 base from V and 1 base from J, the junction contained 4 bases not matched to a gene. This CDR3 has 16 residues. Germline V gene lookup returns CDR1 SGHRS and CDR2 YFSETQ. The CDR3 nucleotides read TGCGCCAGCAGCTTGTACGCGGGGGAGAACACCGGGGAGCTGTTTTTT. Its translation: CASSLYAGENTGELFF.

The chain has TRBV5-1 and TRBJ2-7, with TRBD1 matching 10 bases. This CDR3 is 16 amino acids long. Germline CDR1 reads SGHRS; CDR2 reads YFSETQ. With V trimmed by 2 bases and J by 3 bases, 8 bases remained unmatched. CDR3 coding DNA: TGCGCCAGCAGCTTAAACACCGGGACAGGGGTCTACGAGCAGTACTTC. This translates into CASSLNTGTGVYEQYF.

CDR3 DNA: TGTGCCAGCAGCCCGTGGGCCCAGAGCAATGAGCAGTTCTTC. Translation: CASSPWAQSNEQFF. V gene TRBV11-2 combines with J gene TRBJ2-1; no clear D. The CDR3 covers 14 residues. With 5 bases removed from V and 6 bases from J, the gap between germline ends came to 14 bases. From germline, CDR1 is SGHAT and CDR2 FQNNGV.

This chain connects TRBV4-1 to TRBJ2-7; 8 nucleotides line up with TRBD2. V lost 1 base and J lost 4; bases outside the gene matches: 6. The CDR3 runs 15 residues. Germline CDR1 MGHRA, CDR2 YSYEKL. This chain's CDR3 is CASSQGGTREYEQYF. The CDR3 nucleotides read TGCGCCAGCAGCCAAGGGGGGACTAGGGAATACGAGCAGTACTTC.

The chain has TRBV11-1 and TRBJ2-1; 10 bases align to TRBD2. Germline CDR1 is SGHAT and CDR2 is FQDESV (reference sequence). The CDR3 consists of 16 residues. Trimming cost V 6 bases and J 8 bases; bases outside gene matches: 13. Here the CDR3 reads CASRSKLPSGSDEQFF. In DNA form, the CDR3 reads TGTGCCAGCAGATCAAAACTTCCTAGCGGGAGCGATGAGCAGTTCTTC. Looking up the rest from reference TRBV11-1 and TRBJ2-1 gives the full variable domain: EAEVAQSPRYKITEKSQAVAFWCDPISGHATLYWYRQILGQGPELLVQFQDESVVDDSQLPKDRFSAERLKGVDSTLKIQPAELGDSAMYLCASRSKLPSGSDEQFFGPGTRLTVL.

CDR3: CASSFSGTNTNYEQYF. In nucleotides, the CDR3 is TGCGCCAGCAGCTTTTCCGGGACAAATACCAACTACGAGCAGTACTTC. The V gene is TRBV5-1, the J gene TRBJ2-7; maybe TRBD1 (6 bases). This CDR3 has 16 residues. V shed 2 bases and J shed 3 bases, with 18 bases lying between them. Germline CDR1 is SGHRS and CDR2 is YFSETQ.

CDR3 residues: CASSRRRAGEYNEQFF. Here the CDR3 DNA reads TGTGCCAGCAGCCGCCGCCGGGCGGGAGAGTACAATGAGCAGTTCTTC. V and J are TRBV7-8 and TRBJ2-1, with TRBD2 identical over 7 bases. Losses at the gene ends were 5 bases for V and 4 bases for J; bases not matched to a gene: 11. The CDR3 is made up of 16 amino acids. Germline lookup yields CDR1 SGHVS and CDR2 FQNEAQ.

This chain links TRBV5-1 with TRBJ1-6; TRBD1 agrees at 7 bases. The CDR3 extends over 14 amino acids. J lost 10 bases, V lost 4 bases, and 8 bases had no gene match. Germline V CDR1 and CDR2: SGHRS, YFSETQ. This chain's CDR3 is CASSQRQGGSPLHF. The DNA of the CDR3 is TGCGCCAGCAGCCAGCGACAGGGAGGATCACCCCTCCACTTT.

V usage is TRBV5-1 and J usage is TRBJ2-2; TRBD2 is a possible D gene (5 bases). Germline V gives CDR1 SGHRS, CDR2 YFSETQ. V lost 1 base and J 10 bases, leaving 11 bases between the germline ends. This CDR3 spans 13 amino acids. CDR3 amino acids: CASSLSRDLELFF. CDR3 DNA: TGCGCCAGCAGCTTGTCCCGGGATTTGGAGCTGTTTTTT.

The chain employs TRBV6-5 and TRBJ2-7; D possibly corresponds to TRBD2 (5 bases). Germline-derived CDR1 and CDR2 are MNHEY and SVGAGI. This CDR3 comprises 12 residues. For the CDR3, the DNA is TGTGCATCCAACGGGGATAGCTACGAGCAGTACTTC. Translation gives CASNGDSYEQYF.

The CDR3 here is CASSLDRGNSQPQHF. The CDR3 coding sequence is TGTGCCAGCAGCTTGGACAGGGGAAATAGTCAGCCCCAGCATTTT. The chain carries TRBV2 and TRBJ1-5; 9 bases align to TRBD1. Germline assignment: CDR1 SNHLY and CDR2 FYNNEI. This CDR3 spans 15 amino acids. Germline trimming cut 6 bases from V and 6 bases from J; bases unmatched to any gene: 9.

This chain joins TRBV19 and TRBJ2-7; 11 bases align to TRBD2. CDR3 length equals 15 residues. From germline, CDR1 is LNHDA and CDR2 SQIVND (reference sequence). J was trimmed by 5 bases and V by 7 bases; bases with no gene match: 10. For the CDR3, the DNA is TGTGCCAGTATGAGCACTAGCGGGAGTTTGAACGAGCAGTACTTC. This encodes CASMSTSGSLNEQYF.

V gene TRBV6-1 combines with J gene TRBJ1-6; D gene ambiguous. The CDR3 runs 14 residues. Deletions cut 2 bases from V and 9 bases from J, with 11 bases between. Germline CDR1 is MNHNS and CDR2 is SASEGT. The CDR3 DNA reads TGTGCCAGCAGTGAACCAGGTGGTAGTTCACCCCTCCACTTT. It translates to CASSEPGGSSPLHF.

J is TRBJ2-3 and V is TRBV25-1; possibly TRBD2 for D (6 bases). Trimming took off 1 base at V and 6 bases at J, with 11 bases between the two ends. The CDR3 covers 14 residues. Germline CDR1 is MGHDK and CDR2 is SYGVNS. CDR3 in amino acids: CASSEFGGWDTQYF. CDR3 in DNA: TGTGCCAGCAGTGAATTCGGGGGATGGGATACGCAGTATTTT.

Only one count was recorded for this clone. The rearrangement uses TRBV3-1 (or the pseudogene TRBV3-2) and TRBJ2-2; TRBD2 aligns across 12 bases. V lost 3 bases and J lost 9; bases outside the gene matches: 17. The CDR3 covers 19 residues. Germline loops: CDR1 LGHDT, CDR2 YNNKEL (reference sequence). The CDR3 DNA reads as TGTGCCAGCAGCCAGTTTCCCCCGCTGACTAGCGGGAGAGGGCGGGAGCTGTTTTTT. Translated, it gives CASSQFPPLTSGRGRELFF.

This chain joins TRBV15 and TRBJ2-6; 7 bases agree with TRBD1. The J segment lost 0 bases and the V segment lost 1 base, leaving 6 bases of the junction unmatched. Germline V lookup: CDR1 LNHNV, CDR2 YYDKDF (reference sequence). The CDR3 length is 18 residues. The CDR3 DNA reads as TGTGCCACCAGCAGAGCCGACAGGGAACTCTCTGGGGCCAACGTCCTGACTTTC. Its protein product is CATSRADRELSGANVLTF. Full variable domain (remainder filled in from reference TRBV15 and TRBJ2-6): DAMVIQNPRYQVTQFGKPVTLSCSQTLNHNVMYWYQQKSSQAPKLLFHYYDKDFNNEADTPDNFQSRRPNTSFCFLDIRSPGLGDTAMYLCATSRADRELSGANVLTFGAGSRLTVL.